This is a list of T cell receptor beta chains from one sample in a study of T cell responses to AZD1222 COVID-19 vaccine. Profiling relied on immunoSEQ multiplex PCR, and the TCRdb table lists in-frame clones only, not all of them. The sample carries 90,000 to 95,000 clones, roughly 93% recorded once. Here the sequenced sample was peripheral blood, taken on day 0 of AZD1222 vaccination. The receptors derive from an adult in good health. Both conserved end residues are part of each CDR3. The D gene is left open where the match is weak.

D gene | J gene | V gene | CDR3 protein | CDR3 DNA
- | TRBJ2-5 | TRBV5-6 | CASSGTRQETQYF | TGTGCCAGCAGTGGGACTCGGCAAGAGACCCAGTACTTC
- | TRBJ2-1 | TRBV4-1 | CASSQAENEQFF | TGCGCCAGCAGCCAAGCAGAAAATGAGCAGTTCTTC
TRBD1 | TRBJ1-1 | TRBV6-2/TRBV6-3 | CASSPDRGRGPEAFF | TGTGCCAGCAGTCCCGACAGGGGTAGAGGTCCTGAAGCTTTCTTT
- | TRBJ2-5 | TRBV6-6 | CASSPGSGTKETQYF | TGTGCCAGCAGTCCCGGATCCGGGACAAAAGAGACCCAGTACTTC
TRBD1 | TRBJ1-5 | TRBV19 | CASSIRTGAFQPQHF | TGTGCCAGTAGTATAAGGACAGGGGCGTTTCAGCCCCAGCATTTT
TRBD1 | TRBJ1-2 | TRBV9 | CASSGRGPGYTF | TGTGCCAGCAGCGGAAGGGGGCCTGGCTACACCTTC
TRBD1 | TRBJ1-5 | TRBV7-2 | CASSLNAGTANQPQHF | TGTGCCAGCAGCTTGAACGCCGGGACAGCCAATCAGCCCCAGCATTTT
- | TRBJ1-5 | TRBV6-4 | CASLPGKGKAYQPQHF | TGTGCCAGCCTCCCCGGCAAGGGGAAGGCCTATCAGCCCCAGCATTTT
TRBD1 | TRBJ1-1 | TRBV24-1 | CATSDPAQGQGAFF | TGTGCCACCAGTGATCCAGCGCAGGGACAGGGGGCTTTCTTT
TRBD1 | TRBJ1-2 | TRBV7-9 | CASSALQGIFTGYTF | TGTGCCAGCAGCGCGTTACAGGGGATCTTTACTGGCTACACCTTC
- | TRBJ1-5 | TRBV5-1 | CASSRTGDQPQHF | TGCGCCAGCAGCAGAACAGGAGATCAGCCCCAGCATTTT
- | TRBJ2-2 | TRBV6-4 | CASSSTGNTGELFF | TGTGCCAGCAGTTCGACAGGGAACACCGGGGAGCTGTTTTTT